Described below is a single T cell receptor (beta chain) sequence and its context. Its antigen is unidentified. Unstimulated regulatory T cells (CD4+CD25+CD127-), CD4+CD25- non-regulatory cells, CD4 and CD8 cells were FACS-sorted from thawed PBMCs. The length of the CDR3 is 13 residues. Between the trimmed V and J ends, which lost 2 bases and 4 bases, there was a span of 6 bases. Per the germline V gene, CDR1 is MNHEY and CDR2 is SMNVEV (reference sequence). The data belong to a study of Tregs in tolerant kidney transplant recipients. The wider study: Recipients received nonmyeloablative bone marrow transplants from related graft donors, with transient mixed chimerism. Study results and caveats: Biological reproducibility was not directly addressed in this study.

Measured with immunoSEQ multiplex PCR; TCRdb has only the in-frame clones, and not every one. The profile covers roughly 66,000 clones, with roughly 92% appearing a single time and about 10% taken by the ten largest. The material was CD8+ T cells from blood, obtained before the transplant. The chain uses TRBV27 and TRBJ2-1; possibly TRBD2 for D (6 bases). The TCR comes from a human donor who received a combined kidney and bone marrow transplant. CDR3 sequence reads: CASSLGLYNEQFF. For the CDR3, the DNA is TGTGCCAGCAGTTTAGGACTATACAATGAGCAGTTCTTC.